This T cell receptor beta chain was profiled in a study of siplizumab effects on memory and regulatory T cells. The CDR3 has 14 amino acids. With V trimmed by 6 bases and J by 1 base, 6 bases remained unmatched. Germline V gene data show CDR1 as LNHDA and CDR2 as SQIVND (reference sequence). Comments on this clone: As yet, its antigen is unknown.

The study assayed roughly 91,000 TCR templates per sample. The table came from immunoSEQ multiplex PCR; TCRdb's copy has only in-frame clones and leaves some out. The sample shows around 110,000 clones, about 94% of them seen only once. Study-wide findings and caveats: Naive T cells apparently outstripped memory cells in diversity and seemed major alloresponse contributors.

The sequence derives from a human donor in good health. The chain has TRBV19 and TRBJ2-7; 7 nucleotides match TRBD1. Sequenced material: non-Treg CD4+ T cells sorted from blood. The CDR3 coding sequence is TGTGCCAGTAGAAGGACAGGCTGGTCCTACGAGCAGTACTTC. It translates to CASRRTGWSYEQYF.